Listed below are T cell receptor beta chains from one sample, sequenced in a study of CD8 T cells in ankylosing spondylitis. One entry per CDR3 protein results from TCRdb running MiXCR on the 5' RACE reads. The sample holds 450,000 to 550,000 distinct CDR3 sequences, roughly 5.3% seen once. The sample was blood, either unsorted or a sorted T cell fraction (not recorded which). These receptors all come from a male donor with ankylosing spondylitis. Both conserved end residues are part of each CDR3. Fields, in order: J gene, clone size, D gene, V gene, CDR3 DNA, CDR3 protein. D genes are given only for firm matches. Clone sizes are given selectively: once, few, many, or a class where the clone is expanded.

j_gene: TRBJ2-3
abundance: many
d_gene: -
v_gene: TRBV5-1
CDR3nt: TGCGCCAGCAGCCCCGGGATGAAGCCAAGCACGCAGTATTTT
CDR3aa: CASSPGMKPSTQYF

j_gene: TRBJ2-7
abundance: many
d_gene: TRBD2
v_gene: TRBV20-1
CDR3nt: TGCAGTGCTAGGAGCGGGACTAGCGGGTCCTACGAGCAGTACTTC
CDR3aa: CSARSGTSGSYEQYF

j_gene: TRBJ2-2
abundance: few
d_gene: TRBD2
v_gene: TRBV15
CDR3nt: TGTGCCACCAGCACGCGGGGAGGGTGGACCGGGGAGCTGTTTTTT
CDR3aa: CATSTRGGWTGELFF

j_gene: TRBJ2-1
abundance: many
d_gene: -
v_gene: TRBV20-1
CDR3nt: TGCAGTGCTAGTGACCAGCGCGACGGAGGCAATGAGCAGTTCTTC
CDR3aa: CSASDQRDGGNEQFF

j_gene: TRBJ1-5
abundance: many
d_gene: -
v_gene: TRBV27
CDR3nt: TGTGCCAGCAGTCCCAAATGGGCCAATCGGCCCCAGCATTTT
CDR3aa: CASSPKWANRPQHF

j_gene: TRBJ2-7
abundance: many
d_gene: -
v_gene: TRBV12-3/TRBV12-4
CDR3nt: TGTGCCAGCAGTTTACGGCAAACGGGGGAGCAGTACTTC
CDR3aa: CASSLRQTGEQYF

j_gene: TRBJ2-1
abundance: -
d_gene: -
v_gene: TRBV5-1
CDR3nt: TGCGCCAGCAGCTTGGGGACAGCGGCCTCCTACAATGAGCAGTTCTTC
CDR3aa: CASSLGTAASYNEQFF

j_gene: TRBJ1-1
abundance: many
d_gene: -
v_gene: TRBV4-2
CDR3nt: TGTGCCAGCAGCCATCAAAGGGAATTTGAGGCTTTCTTT
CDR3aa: CASSHQREFEAFF

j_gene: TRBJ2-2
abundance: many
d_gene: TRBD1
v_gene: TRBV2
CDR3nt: TGTGCCAGCAGTGGCGGCAGGGGGACCGGGGAGCTGTTTTTT
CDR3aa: CASSGGRGTGELFF

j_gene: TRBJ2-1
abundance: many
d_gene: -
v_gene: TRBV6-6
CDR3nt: TGTGCCAGTCAGTTAAGAGCAGGGAATAGGCCCAATGAGCAGTTCTTC
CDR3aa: CASQLRAGNRPNEQFF

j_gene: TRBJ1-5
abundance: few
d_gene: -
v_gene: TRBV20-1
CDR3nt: TGCAGTGCCGGTAAACCTCCCGGGACCTTTAGCAATCAGCCCCAGCATTTT
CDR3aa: CSAGKPPGTFSNQPQHF

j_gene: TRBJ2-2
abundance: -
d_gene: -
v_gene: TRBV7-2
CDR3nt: TGTGCCAGCAGCCTCATACCGGAGGCCGGGGAGCTGTTTTTT
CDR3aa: CASSLIPEAGELFF

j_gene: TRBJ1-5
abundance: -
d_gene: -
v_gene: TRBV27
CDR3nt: TGTGCCAGCTACAACGGGAATCAGCCCCAGCATTTT
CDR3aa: CASYNGNQPQHF

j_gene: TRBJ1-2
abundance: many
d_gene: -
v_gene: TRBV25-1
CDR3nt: TGTGCCAGCACCCCCCAGGGGCTGGAATATGGCTACACCTTC
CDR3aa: CASTPQGLEYGYTF

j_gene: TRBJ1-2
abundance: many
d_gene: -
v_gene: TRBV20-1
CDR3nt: TGCAGTGCTAGAGAAGGCGTAAACTATGGCTACACCTTC
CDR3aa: CSAREGVNYGYTF

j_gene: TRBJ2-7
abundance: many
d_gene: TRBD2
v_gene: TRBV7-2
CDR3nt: TGTGCCAGCAGCTTTGAACCGGGACTAGCGACCTACGAGCAGTACTTC
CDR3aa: CASSFEPGLATYEQYF

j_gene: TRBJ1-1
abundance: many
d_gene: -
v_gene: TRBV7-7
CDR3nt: TGTGCTAGCAGTTCGAACCGGAACACTGAAGCTTTCTTT
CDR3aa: CASSSNRNTEAFF

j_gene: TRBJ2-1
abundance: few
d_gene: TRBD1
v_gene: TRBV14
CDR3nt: TGTGCCAGCAGTTATCAGGGGGTCTCTTGGGAGCAGTTCTTC
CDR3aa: CASSYQGVSWEQFF

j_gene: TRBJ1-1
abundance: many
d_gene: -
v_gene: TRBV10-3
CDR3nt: TGTGCCATCAGTGAGCAGGGGTACACTGAAGCTTTCTTT
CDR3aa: CAISEQGYTEAFF

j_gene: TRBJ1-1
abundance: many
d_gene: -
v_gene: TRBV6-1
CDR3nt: TGTGCCAGCAGCTCTTTACCAGGGACTGAAGCTTTCTTT
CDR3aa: CASSSLPGTEAFF

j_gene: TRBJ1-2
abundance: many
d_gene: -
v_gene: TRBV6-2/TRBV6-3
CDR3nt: TGTGCCAGCAGTTACTCGATTTCGGGGTACACCTTC
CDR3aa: CASSYSISGYTF

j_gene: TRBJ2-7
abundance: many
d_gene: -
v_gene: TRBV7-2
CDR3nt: TGTGCCAGCAGCTTAGCGCTCGGCAACTACGAGCAGTACTTC
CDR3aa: CASSLALGNYEQYF

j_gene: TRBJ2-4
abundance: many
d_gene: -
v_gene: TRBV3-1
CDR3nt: TGTGCCAGCAGCCGAACTATCGTAGCTCTAGCCAAAAACATTCAGTACTTC
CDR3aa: CASSRTIVALAKNIQYF

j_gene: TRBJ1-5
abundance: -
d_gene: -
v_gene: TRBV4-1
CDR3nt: TGCGCCAGCAGCCAAGATAAGGCAGGACAGCCCCAGCATTTT
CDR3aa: CASSQDKAGQPQHF

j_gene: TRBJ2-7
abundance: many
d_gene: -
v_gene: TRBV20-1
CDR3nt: TGCAGTGCGAGACACCCGAGCTCCTACGAGCAGTACTTC
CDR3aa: CSARHPSSYEQYF

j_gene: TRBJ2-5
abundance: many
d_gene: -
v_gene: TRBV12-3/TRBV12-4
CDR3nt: TGTGCCAGCAGTTTAGAAAAACTCCAAGAGACCCAGTACTTC
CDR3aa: CASSLEKLQETQYF

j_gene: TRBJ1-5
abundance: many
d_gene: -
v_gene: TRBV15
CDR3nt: TGTGCCACCAGCAGAGCTGGCGGCAATCAGCCCCAGCATTTT
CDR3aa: CATSRAGGNQPQHF

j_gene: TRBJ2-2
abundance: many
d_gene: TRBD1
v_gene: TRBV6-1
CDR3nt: TGTGCCAGCAGCATAGAGACAGGGGATCACCCCGGGGAGCTGTTTTTT
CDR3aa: CASSIETGDHPGELFF

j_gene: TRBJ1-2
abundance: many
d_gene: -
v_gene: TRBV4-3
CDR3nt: TGCGCCAGCAGCCAAGGGGGCAACGGGGGGCGCGAGCACCTCTATGGCTACACCTTC
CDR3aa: CASSQGGNGGREHLYGYTF

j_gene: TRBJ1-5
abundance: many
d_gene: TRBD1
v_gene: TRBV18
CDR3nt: TGTGCCAGCTCACAGGGGGCATCAGGCAATCAGCCCCAGCATTTT
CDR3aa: CASSQGASGNQPQHF

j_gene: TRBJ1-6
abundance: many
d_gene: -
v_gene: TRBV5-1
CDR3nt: TGCGCCAGCAGCTTGGAGGCCAGGGCCGGTTCACCCCTCCACTTT
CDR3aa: CASSLEARAGSPLHF

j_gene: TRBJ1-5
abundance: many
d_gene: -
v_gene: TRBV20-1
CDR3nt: TGCAGTGCTAGAGATAGAAGGTATGGCAATCAGCCCCAGCATTTT
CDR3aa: CSARDRRYGNQPQHF

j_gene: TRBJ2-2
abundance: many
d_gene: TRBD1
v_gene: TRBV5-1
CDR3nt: TGCGCCAGCAGCCAGTCGACAGGGACCACCGGGGAGCTGTTTTTT
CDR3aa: CASSQSTGTTGELFF

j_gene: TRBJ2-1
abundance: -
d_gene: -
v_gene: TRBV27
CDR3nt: TGTGCCAGCAAGGGACTCTCCTACAATGAGCAGTTCTTC
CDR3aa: CASKGLSYNEQFF

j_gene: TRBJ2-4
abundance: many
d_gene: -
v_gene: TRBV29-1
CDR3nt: TGCAGCGTTGGAGGTCCCAGTCTAGCCAAAAACATTCAGTACTTC
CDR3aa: CSVGGPSLAKNIQYF

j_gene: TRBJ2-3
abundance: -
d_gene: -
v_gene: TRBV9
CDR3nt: TGTGCCAGCAGCGGCGACACCTACACAGATACGCAGTATTTT
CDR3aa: CASSGDTYTDTQYF

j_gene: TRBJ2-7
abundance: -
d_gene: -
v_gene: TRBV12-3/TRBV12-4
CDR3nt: TGTGCCAGCAGTTTAGCCGGGATTCTCTACGAGCAGTACTTC
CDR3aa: CASSLAGILYEQYF

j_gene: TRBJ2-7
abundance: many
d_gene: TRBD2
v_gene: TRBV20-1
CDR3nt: TGCAGTACCCAGACTAGCGGCGAGACCTACGAGCAGTACTTC
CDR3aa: CSTQTSGETYEQYF

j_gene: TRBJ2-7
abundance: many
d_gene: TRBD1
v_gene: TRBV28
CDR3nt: TGTGCCAGCAGTTTATCGGACAGGGAGAAGCAGTACTTC
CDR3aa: CASSLSDREKQYF

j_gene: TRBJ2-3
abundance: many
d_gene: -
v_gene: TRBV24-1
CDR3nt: TGTGCCACCAGTTTGATGGATACGCAGTATTTT
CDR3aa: CATSLMDTQYF

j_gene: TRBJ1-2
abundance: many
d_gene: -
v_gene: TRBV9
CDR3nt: TGTGCCAGCAGGCGGACGGGTACGGGAGGCTACACCTTC
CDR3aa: CASRRTGTGGYTF

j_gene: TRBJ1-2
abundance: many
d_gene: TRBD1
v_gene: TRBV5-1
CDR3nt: TGCGCCAGCAGCCCCGGGACAGGGGGATATGGCTACACCTTC
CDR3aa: CASSPGTGGYGYTF

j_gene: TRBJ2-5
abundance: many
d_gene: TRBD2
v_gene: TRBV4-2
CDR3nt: TGTGCCAGCAGCCAAGAAATTAGCGGGGCTGGGGAGACCCAGTACTTC
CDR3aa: CASSQEISGAGETQYF

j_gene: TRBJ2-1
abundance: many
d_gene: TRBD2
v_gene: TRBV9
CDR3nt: TGTGCCAGCAGCCTTCTAGCGGGATGGGCCTACAATGAGCAGTTCTTC
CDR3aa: CASSLLAGWAYNEQFF

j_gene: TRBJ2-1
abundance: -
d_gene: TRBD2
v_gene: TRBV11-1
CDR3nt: TGTGCCAGCAGCCACTCCGGGACTAGCGGGAGGAATGAGCAGTTCTTC
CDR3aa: CASSHSGTSGRNEQFF

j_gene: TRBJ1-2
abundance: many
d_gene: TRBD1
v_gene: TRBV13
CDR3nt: TGTGCCAGCAGCTTAGCGGGACAGGGGACCGGAAACTATGGCTACACCTTC
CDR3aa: CASSLAGQGTGNYGYTF

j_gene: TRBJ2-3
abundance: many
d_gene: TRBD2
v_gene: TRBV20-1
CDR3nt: TGCAGTGCTAGGACTAGCGGGAGGTCCACAGATACGCAGTATTTT
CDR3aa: CSARTSGRSTDTQYF

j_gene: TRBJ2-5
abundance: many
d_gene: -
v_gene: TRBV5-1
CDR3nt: TGCGCCAGCAGCTTGGCTCAGTCCCAAGAGACCCAGTACTTC
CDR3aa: CASSLAQSQETQYF

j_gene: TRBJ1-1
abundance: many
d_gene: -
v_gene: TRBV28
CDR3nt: TGTGCCAGCATCCCGTTCGGGGACACTGAAGCTTTCTTT
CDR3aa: CASIPFGDTEAFF

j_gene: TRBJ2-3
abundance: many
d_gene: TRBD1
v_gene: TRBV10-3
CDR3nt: TGTGCCATCAGTGAAATCCGGGACAGGGGCCTTGGGGACACAGATACGCAGTATTTT
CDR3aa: CAISEIRDRGLGDTDTQYF

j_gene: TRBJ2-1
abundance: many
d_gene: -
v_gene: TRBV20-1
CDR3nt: TGCAGTGCTAGAGATGTGGCAGGCGAGCAGTTCTTC
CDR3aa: CSARDVAGEQFF

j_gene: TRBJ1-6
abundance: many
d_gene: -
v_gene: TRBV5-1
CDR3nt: TGCGCCAGCAGTTCGATGTTAAATTCACCCCTCCACTTT
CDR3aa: CASSSMLNSPLHF

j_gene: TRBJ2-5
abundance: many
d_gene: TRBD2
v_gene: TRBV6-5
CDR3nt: TGTGCCAGCAGTTACGCGGGGGTCCAGTACTTC
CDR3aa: CASSYAGVQYF

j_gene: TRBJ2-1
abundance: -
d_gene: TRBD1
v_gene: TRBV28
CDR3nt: TGTGCCAGCAGTTCCCCTTACGCGGACAGGGGGTACAATGAGCAGTTCTTC
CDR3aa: CASSSPYADRGYNEQFF

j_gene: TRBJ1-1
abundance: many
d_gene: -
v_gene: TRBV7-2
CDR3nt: TGTGCCAGCAGCTTCCTGTTGGTGAGAGCTTTCTTT
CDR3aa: CASSFLLVRAFF

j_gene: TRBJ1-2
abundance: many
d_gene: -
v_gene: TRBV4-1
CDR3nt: TGCGCCAGCAGCCAGGCGGGGCGGTATGGCTACACCTTC
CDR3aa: CASSQAGRYGYTF

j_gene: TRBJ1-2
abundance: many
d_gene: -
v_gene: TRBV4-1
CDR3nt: TGCGCCAGCAGCCCCCGGACAGTTCTTAACTATGGCTACACCTTC
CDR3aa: CASSPRTVLNYGYTF

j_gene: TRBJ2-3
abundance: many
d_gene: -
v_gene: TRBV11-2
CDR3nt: TGTGCCAGCGCCCTAATTGCGGATACGCAGTATTTT
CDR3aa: CASALIADTQYF

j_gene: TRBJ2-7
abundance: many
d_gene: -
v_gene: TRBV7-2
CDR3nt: TGTGCCAGCAGCCCCTGGTCCGGCAGGAGCTACGAGCAGTACTTC
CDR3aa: CASSPWSGRSYEQYF

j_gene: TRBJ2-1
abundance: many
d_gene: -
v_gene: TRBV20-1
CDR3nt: TGCAGTGCTATCTTCGGGGGAAATGAGCAGTTCTTC
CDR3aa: CSAIFGGNEQFF